This is a list of T cell receptor beta chains from one sample in a study of early T cells in non-severe SARS-CoV-2 infection. TCRdb passed the 5' RACE reads through MiXCR, listing each CDR3 protein once. The sample has tens of thousands of distinct CDR3 sequences, about 9.9% seen once. Sequencing was carried out using whole blood. The receptors were gathered from an adult who was a healthcare worker with PCR-confirmed SARS-CoV-2 infection or an uninfected control (not recorded which). Each CDR3 is given with its conserved first and last residue. The order of the fields is V gene, J gene, CDR3 protein.

TRBV2,TRBJ2-7,CASDGGRPYF
TRBV6-1,TRBJ1-1,CASGTGPWTEAFF
TRBV5-1,TRBJ2-4,CASREQGVSKNIQYF
TRBV7-2,TRBJ2-3,CASSLTRVAPDTQYF
TRBV12-3/TRBV12-4,TRBJ1-1,CASSHPSDNTEAFF
TRBV7-2,TRBJ2-1,CASSSRTSGYSYNEQFF
TRBV11-2,TRBJ1-1,CASSLRNLNTEAFF
TRBV6-2/TRBV6-3,TRBJ1-6,CASSPPRSPLHF
TRBV7-2,TRBJ1-1,CASSYPEQYPPEAFF
TRBV10-3,TRBJ2-7,CAINLGAGGYEQYF
TRBV28,TRBJ1-2,CASSSSGQGISGGYTF
TRBV5-1,TRBJ1-2,CASSSVGTGGIGTF
TRBV5-6,TRBJ1-5,CASSLQGPLGNQPQHF
TRBV6-5,TRBJ1-1,CASSPLRGLNTEAFF
TRBV20-1,TRBJ2-7,CSARDLGGPLEQYF
TRBV28,TRBJ2-7,CASRWKPGDSDYEQYF
TRBV20-1,TRBJ2-2,CSASGGTSGPAGELFF
TRBV14,TRBJ1-3,CASSPLGPGNTIYF
TRBV9,TRBJ2-3,CASSATSGRSPDTQYF
TRBV2,TRBJ1-1,CASSAPIEGGTEAFF
TRBV7-8,TRBJ1-1,CASSYTGGGTEAFF
TRBV5-1,TRBJ2-1,CASSIGTWQQFF
TRBV5-1,TRBJ2-1,CASSLVAGKNEQFF
TRBV14,TRBJ1-1,CASSRMMNTEAFF
TRBV20-1,TRBJ1-5,CSARTGEGSYSNQPQHF
TRBV25-1,TRBJ2-3,CASSEPAGADTQYF
TRBV12-3/TRBV12-4,TRBJ1-6,CASRNSGTVNSPLHF
TRBV5-1,TRBJ1-2,CASSLVTGANYGYTF
TRBV10-2,TRBJ1-4,CASSKTGRDEKLFF
TRBV5-1,TRBJ2-1,CASSRTGTSGVNEQFF
TRBV2,TRBJ2-7,CASSGGQTAYEQYF
TRBV5-1,TRBJ2-7,CASSPGTVSSQAYEQYF
TRBV18,TRBJ1-5,CASSRDSNQPQHF
TRBV19,TRBJ2-1,CASSIRAGGGNEQFF
TRBV29-1,TRBJ2-2,CSVLDRDRREGELFF
TRBV3-1,TRBJ1-2,CASSRTRDSRSYGYTF
TRBV2,TRBJ2-7,CASSGQGAYEQYF
TRBV10-3,TRBJ2-1,CAIRLRNEQFF
TRBV6-5,TRBJ2-7,CASSYSKGGRFEQYF
TRBV30,TRBJ2-2,CASQPNTGELFF
TRBV6-4,TRBJ2-1,CASSATYRDRQFF
TRBV24-1,TRBJ1-2,CATSDYPERGYTF
TRBV5-1,TRBJ1-5,CASSPGSGGNQPQHF
TRBV6-1,TRBJ1-1,CASSESRSRGTEAFF
TRBV29-1,TRBJ2-3,CSLQFTQDTQYF
TRBV7-3,TRBJ2-7,CASSWDPSLEQYF
TRBV20-1,TRBJ2-2,CSARVLGVMSTGELFF
TRBV28,TRBJ2-2,CASSSQNTGELFF
TRBV7-3,TRBJ2-2,CASSLHGGGLNTGELFF